Below, one T cell receptor (beta chain) is given with its context. Patients at the Seattle site were enrolled during active infection and followed longitudinally. This entry belongs to a study of blood T cell repertoires in COVID-19. Study background: PBMCs, B-cell-depleted T cells, or T cells were the source of the cDNA or gDNA that made up the material.

Original processing methods: The authors estimated nucleated cell counts from reference gene primer amplification. Clones were sequenced by immunoSEQ multiplex PCR, and TCRdb holds only the in-frame ones, with some missing. V, J and clone size are those of that table, while D and trimming were read from the DNA. The table includes about 340,000 clones, about 88% detected once. In germline, CDR1 is SGHRS, CDR2 YFSETQ. The CDR3 extends over 16 amino acids. Deletions cut 2 bases from V and 6 bases from J, with 15 bases between. This receptor was identified in a woman aged 70-85 years with COVID-19, enrolled during active disease. Sequencing was performed on peripheral blood. J is TRBJ1-6 and V is TRBV5-1, with TRBD1 as a possible D gene (6 bases). CDR3: CASSLPGQRVNSPLHF. The CDR3 DNA reads as TGCGCCAGCAGCTTACCTGGACAGCGCGTTAATTCACCCCTCCACTTT.